The TCR beta chain described here comes from a study of shared clonotypes between healthy human individuals. Template for every sorted-subset replicate PCR totaled 200 to 250 ng DNA, around 33,000 T cell genomes. The assay was immunoSEQ multiplex PCR, and TCRdb's table has in-frame clones only and misses some. The sample records about 1.4 million clones, 95% to 97% being singletons. This clone appeared a single time. Antigen specificity is unknown. Findings and caveats of the study: Few donors restricted represented genetic and exposure-history diversity.

CDR1 is LGHNA, CDR2 YNFKEQ, per germline. The V end was cut by 2 bases, the J end by 7 bases, with 14 bases between. This CDR3 region has 14 residues. The sequenced material came from naive CD4+ T cells sorted from blood. Stated subset: CD45RA+ positively selected. This chain uses TRBV4-2 with TRBJ1-2, with D possibly TRBD1 on 5 matching bases. This receptor was taken from a man in his thirties or forties in good health. CDR3 sequence (DNA): TGTGCCAGCAGCCAAACCGGGACGGGTATTGGCTACACCTTC. Its translation: CASSQTGTGIGYTF.